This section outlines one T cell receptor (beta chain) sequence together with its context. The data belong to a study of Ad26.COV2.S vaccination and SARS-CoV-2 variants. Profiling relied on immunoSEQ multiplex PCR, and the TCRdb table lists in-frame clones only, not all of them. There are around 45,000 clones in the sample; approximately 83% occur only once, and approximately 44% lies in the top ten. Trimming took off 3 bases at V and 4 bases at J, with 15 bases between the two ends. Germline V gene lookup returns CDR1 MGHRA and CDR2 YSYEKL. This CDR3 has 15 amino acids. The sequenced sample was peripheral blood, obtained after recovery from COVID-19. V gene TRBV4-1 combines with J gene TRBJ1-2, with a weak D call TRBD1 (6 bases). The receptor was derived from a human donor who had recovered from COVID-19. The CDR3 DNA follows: TGCGCCAGCAGCCAGCCCAGGGGATCCCCCTATGGCTACACCTTC. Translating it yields CASSQPRGSPYGYTF.